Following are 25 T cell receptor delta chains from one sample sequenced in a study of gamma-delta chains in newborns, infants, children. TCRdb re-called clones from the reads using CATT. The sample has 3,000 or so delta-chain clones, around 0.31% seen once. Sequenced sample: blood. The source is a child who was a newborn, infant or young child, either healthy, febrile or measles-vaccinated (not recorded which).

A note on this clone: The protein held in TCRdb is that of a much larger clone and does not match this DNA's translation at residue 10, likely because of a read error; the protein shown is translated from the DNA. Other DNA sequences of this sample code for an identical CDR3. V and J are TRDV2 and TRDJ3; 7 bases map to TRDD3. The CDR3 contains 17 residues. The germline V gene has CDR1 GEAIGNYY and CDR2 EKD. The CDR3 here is CACDTWGSSRDTRQMFF. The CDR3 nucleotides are TGTGCCTGTGACACCTGGGGGAGCTCCCGGGACACCCGACAGATGTTTTTC.

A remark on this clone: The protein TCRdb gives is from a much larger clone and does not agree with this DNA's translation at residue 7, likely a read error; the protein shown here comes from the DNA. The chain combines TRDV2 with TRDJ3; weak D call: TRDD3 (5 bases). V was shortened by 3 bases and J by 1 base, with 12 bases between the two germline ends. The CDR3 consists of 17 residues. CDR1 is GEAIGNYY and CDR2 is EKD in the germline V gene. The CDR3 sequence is CACDVLEDSWDTRQMFF. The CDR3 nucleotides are TGTGCCTGTGACGTACTGGAGGATTCCTGGGACACCCGACAGATGTTTTTC.

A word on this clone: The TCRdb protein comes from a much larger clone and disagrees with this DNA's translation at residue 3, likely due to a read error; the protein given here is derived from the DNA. CDR3 loop: CARDTGGYDKLIF. The CDR3 nucleotides are TGTGCCCGTGACACCGGGGGATACGATAAACTCATCTTT. V and J are TRDV2 and TRDJ1, with 8 positions matching TRDD3. CDR1 is GEAIGNYY and CDR2 is EKD in the germline V gene. The CDR3 sequence is 13 residues long.

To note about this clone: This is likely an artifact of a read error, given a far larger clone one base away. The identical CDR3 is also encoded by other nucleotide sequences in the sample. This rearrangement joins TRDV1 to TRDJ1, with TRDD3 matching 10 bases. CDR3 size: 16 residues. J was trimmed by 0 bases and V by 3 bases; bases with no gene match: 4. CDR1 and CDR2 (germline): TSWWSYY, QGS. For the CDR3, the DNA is TGTGCTCTTGGGGAGTACTGGGGGATTCACACCGATAAACTCATCTTT. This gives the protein CALGEYWGIHTDKLIF.

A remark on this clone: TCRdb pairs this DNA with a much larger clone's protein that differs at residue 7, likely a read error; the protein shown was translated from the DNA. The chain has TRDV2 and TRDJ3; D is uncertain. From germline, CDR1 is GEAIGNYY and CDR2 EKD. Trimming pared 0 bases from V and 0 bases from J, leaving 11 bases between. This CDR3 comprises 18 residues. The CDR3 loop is CACDTWESSSWDTRQMFF. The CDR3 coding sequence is TGTGCCTGTGACACCTGGGAATCAAGCTCCTGGGACACCCGACAGATGTTTTTC.

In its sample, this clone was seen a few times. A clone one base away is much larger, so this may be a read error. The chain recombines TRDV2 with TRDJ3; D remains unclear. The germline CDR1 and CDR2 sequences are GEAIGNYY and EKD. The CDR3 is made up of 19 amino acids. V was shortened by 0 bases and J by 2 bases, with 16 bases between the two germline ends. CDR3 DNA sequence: TGTGCCTGTGACACCTGGGCCGTTCCATCCCCCTGGGACACCCGACAGATGTTTTTC. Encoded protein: CACDTWAVPSPWDTRQMFF.

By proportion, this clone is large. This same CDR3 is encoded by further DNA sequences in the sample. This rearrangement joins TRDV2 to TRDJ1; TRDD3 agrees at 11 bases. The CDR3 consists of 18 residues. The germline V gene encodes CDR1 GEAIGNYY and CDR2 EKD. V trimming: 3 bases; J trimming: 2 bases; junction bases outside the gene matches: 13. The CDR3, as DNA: TGTGCCTGTGACGCCGGGGTACATTACTGGGGGATAACCGATAAACTCATCTTT. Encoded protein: CACDAGVHYWGITDKLIF.

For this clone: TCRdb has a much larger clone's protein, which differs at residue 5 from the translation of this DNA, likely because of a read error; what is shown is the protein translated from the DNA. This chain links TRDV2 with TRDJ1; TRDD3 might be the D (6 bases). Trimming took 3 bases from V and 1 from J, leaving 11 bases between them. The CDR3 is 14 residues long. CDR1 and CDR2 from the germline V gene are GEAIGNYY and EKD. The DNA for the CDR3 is TGTGCCTGTGACGAGTTGGGGGGCACCGATAAACTCATCTTT. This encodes CACDELGGTDKLIF.

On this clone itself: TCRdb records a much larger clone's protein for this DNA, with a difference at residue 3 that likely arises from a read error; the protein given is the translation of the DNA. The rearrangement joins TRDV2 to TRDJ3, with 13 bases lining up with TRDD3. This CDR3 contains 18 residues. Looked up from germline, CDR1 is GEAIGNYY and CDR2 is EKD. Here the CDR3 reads CAFDTGGYGSWDTRQMFF. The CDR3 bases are TGTGCCTTTGACACTGGGGGATACGGCTCCTGGGACACCCGACAGATGTTTTTC.

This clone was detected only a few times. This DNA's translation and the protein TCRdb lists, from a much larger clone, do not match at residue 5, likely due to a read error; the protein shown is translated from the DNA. Written as DNA, the CDR3 is TGTGCCTGTGACATTGGGGGATACGGCTCCTGGGACACCCGACAGATGTTTTTC. It yields the protein CACDIGGYGSWDTRQMFF. The chain joins TRDV2 to TRDJ3; 11 bases are shared with TRDD3. CDR1 and CDR2 (germline): GEAIGNYY, EKD. The CDR3 runs to 18 residues. J gave up 0 bases and V 2 bases, and 2 bases lay outside the gene matches.

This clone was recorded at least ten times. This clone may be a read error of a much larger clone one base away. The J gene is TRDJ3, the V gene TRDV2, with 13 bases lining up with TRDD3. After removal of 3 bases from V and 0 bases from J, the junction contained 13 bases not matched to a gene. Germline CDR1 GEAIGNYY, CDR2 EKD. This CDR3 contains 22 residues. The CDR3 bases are TGTGCCTGTGACGCGCCCTACTGGGGGATACGATCTAGCTCCTGGGACACCCGACAGATGTTTTTC. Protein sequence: CACDAPYWGIRSSSWDTRQMFF.

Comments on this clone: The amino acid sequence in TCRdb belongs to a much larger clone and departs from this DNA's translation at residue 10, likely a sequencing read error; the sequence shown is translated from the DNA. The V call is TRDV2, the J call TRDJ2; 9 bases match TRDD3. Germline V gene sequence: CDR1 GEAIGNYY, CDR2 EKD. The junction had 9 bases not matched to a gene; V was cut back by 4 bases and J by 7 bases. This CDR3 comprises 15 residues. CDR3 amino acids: CACDVLGDPIAQLFF. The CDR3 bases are TGTGCCTGTGATGTACTGGGGGACCCGATAGCACAACTCTTCTTT.

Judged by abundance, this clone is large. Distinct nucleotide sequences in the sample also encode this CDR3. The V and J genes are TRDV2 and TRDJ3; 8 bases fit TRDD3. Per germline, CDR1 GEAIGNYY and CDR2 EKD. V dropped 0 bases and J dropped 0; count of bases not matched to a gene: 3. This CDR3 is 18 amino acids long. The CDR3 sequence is CACDTVWGSSWDTRQMFF. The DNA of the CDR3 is TGTGCCTGTGACACCGTCTGGGGGAGCTCCTGGGACACCCGACAGATGTTTTTC.

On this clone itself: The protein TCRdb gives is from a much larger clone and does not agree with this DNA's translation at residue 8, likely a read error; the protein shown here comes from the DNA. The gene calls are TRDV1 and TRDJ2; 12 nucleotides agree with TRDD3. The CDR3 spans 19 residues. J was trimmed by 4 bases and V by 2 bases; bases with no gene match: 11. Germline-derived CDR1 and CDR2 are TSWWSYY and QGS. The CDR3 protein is CALGEVKLPGGYATAQLFF. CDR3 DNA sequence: TGTGCTCTTGGGGAAGTGAAATTGCCTGGGGGATACGCGACAGCACAACTCTTCTTT.

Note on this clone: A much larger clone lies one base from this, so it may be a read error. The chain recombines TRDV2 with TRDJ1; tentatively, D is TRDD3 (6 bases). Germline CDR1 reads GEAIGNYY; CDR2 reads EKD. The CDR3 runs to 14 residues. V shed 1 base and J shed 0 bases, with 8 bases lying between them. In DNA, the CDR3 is TGTGCCTGTGACACTGGGGGGCACACCGATAAACTCATCTTT. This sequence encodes CACDTGGHTDKLIF.

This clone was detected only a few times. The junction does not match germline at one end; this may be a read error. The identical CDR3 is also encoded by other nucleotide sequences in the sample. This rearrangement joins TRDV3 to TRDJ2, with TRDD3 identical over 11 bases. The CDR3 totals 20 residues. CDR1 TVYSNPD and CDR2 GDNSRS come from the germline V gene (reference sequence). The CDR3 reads CAFTGQVGDTQGFLTAQPFF. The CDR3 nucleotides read TGTGCCTTTACCGGTCAGGTGGGGGATACGCAAGGGTTCTTGACAGCACAACCCTTCTTT.

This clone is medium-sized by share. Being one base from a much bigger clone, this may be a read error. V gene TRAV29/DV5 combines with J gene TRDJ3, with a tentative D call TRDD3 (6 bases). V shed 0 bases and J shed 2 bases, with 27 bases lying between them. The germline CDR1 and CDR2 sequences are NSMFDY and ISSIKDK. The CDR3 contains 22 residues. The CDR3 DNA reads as TGTGCAGCAAGCGCCTCGGGTACGTGGACTGGGAAAGGGCCCTGGGACACCCGACAGATGTTTTTC. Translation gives CAASASGTWTGKGPWDTRQMFF.

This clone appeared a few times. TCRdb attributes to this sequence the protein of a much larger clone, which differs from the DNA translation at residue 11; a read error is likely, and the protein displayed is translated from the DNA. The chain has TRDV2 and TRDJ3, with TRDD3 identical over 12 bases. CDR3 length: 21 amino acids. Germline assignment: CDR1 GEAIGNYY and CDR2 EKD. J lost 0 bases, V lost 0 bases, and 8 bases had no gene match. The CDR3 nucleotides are TGTGCCTGTGACACCGTCTACTGGGGGATACACCCCTCCTGGGACACCCGACAGATGTTTTTC. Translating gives CACDTVYWGIHPSWDTRQMFF.

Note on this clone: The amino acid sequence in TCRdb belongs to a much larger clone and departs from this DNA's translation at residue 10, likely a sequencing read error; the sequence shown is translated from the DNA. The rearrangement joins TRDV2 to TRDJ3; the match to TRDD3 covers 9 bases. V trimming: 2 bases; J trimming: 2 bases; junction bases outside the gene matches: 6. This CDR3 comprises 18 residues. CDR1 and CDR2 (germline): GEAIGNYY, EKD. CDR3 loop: CACDILGESPWDTRQMFF. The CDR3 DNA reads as TGTGCCTGTGACATACTGGGGGAGAGCCCCTGGGACACCCGACAGATGTTTTTC.

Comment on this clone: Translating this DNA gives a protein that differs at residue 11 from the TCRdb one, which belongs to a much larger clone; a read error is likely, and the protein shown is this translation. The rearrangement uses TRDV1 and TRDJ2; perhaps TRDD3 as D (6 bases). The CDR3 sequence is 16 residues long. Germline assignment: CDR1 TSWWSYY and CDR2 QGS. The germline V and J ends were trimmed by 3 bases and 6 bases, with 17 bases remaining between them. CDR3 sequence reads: CALGEPWGFVAAQLFF. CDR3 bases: TGTGCTCTTGGGGAGCCTTGGGGGTTTGTGGCAGCACAACTCTTCTTT.

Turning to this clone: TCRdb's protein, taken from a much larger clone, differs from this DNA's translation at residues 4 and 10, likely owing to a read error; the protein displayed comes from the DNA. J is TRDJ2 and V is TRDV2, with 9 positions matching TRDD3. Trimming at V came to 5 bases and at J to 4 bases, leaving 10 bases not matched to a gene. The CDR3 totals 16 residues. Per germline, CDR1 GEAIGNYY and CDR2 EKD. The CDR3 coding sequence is TGTGCCTGTGGCACTACTGGGGGAGCTTCGACAGCACAACTCTTCTTT. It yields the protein CACGTTGGASTAQLFF.

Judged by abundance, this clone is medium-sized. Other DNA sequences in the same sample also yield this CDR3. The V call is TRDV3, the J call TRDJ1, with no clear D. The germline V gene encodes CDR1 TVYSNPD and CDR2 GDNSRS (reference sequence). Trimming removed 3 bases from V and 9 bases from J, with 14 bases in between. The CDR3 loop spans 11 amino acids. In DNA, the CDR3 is TGTGCCTTGAGTGCAGGCTTGGAACTCATCTTT. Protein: CALSAGLELIF.

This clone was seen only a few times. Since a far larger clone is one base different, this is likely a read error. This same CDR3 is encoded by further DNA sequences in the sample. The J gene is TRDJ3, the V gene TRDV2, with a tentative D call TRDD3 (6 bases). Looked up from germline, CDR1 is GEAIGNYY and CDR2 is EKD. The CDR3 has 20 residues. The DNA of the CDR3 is TGTGCATGTGACACGAAACCCTTGGATACTAGCTCCTGGGACACCCGACAGATGTTTTTC. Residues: CACDTKPLDTSSWDTRQMFF.

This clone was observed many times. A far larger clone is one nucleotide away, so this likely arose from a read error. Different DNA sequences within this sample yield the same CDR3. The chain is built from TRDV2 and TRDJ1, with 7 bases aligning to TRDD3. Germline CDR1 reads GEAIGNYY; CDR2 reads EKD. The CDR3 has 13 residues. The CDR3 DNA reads TGTGCCTGTGACACCTGGGGGACCGATAAACTCATCTTC. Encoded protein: CACDTWGTDKLIF.

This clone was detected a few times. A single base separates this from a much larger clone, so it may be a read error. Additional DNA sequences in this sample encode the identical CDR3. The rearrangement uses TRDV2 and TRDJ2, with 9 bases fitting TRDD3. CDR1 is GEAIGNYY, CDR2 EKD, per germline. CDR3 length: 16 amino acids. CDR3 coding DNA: TGTGCCTGTGACACTACTGGGGGAGCTTTGACAGCACAACTCTTCTTC. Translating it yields CACDTTGGALTAQLFF.